Listed below are T cell receptor beta chains from one sample, sequenced in a study of T cell responses to AZD1222 COVID-19 vaccine. The data were produced by immunoSEQ multiplex PCR, yet TCRdb's version contains in-frame clones alone and is incomplete. The repertoire holds approximately 130,000 clones, with about 89% as singletons. Sequencing was performed on peripheral blood, taken 28 days after the second AZD1222 dose. The source of these receptors is an adult who received the AZD1222 COVID-19 vaccine. The CDR3 runs from the conserved cysteine through the conserved F or W. D genes are given only for firm matches. Clone size, where shown, is once, few, many, or a class for clones that have expanded.

DNA,CDR3,J,D,V,size
TGTGCCAGCAGTTTATCGGGCGGACTAGCGGGGTACGAGCAGTACTTC,CASSLSGGLAGYEQYF,TRBJ2-7,TRBD2,TRBV27,NA
TGCAGCGTTGACAGTTCTAACTATGGCTACACCTTC,CSVDSSNYGYTF,TRBJ1-2,NA,TRBV29-1,NA
TGTGCCAGCAGCCGGGTTCGGGCGGGAGGCACCGGGGAGCTGTTTTTT,CASSRVRAGGTGELFF,TRBJ2-2,TRBD2,TRBV14,once
TGTGCCTTCGACAGGGGGGGTGAAAAACTGTTTTTT,CAFDRGGEKLFF,TRBJ1-4,TRBD1,TRBV30,NA
TGTGCCAGCAGCTTAGATGGTAATAATCAGCCCCAGCATTTT,CASSLDGNNQPQHF,TRBJ1-5,NA,TRBV7-9,NA
TGTGCCAGCTCACCACGGGAGGGGTCGGGCACTGAAGCTTTCTTT,CASSPREGSGTEAFF,TRBJ1-1,NA,TRBV18,NA
TGCGCCAGCAGCTTGGACGGACCGACTGAAGCTTTCTTT,CASSLDGPTEAFF,TRBJ1-1,NA,TRBV5-1,NA
TGTGCCAGCAGTTCACAGGGGGGCAATCAGCCCCAGCATTTT,CASSSQGGNQPQHF,TRBJ1-5,TRBD1,TRBV28,NA
TGCGCCAGCAGCTTAGGCGTGGAGCGGCCCCAGCATTTT,CASSLGVERPQHF,TRBJ1-5,NA,TRBV5-1,NA
TGTGCCAGTAGTGGGATCCCAGGACAGCCCTTCTCCTACAATGAGCAGTTCTTC,CASSGIPGQPFSYNEQFF,TRBJ2-1,NA,TRBV19,NA
TGTGCCACCAGCAGAGATAAGAACTACGAGCAGTACTTC,CATSRDKNYEQYF,TRBJ2-7,NA,TRBV15,NA
TGCGCCAGCAGTCAGGAACTGAACACTGAAGCTTTCTTT,CASSQELNTEAFF,TRBJ1-1,NA,TRBV5-1,NA
TGTGCCAGCCACCTACAGGGTGGTGGAAACACCATATATTTT,CASHLQGGGNTIYF,TRBJ1-3,NA,TRBV19,NA
TGTGCCAGTAGCCCGGGACAGGGTACCACCAATCAGCCCCAGCATTTT,CASSPGQGTTNQPQHF,TRBJ1-5,TRBD1,TRBV19,NA
TGTGCCAGCAGCTTGAGTCGGGGCTTTAATTCACCCCTCCACTTT,CASSLSRGFNSPLHF,TRBJ1-6,NA,TRBV5-8,NA
TGTGCCAGCAGTGCGACTGGACTAGCGGGTTCCTACAATGAGCAGTTCTTC,CASSATGLAGSYNEQFF,TRBJ2-1,TRBD2,TRBV6-1,NA
TGTGCCAGCAGCGAACAAAATGAGCAGTTCTTC,CASSEQNEQFF,TRBJ2-1,NA,TRBV5-4,NA
TGTGCCAGCAGTTTAGGCGCATTCTACACCTTC,CASSLGAFYTF,TRBJ1-2,NA,TRBV12-3/TRBV12-4,NA
TGCGCCAGCAGCCGGACGGGGTCGTCACAGAACACTGAAGCTTTCTTT,CASSRTGSSQNTEAFF,TRBJ1-1,NA,TRBV4-1,NA
TGTGCCAGCAGTTCCTCTCCCGGGACAGGGGGCGTTCTTGGCTACACCTTC,CASSSSPGTGGVLGYTF,TRBJ1-2,TRBD1,TRBV7-2,NA
TGTGCCAGCTGCCTTTCTGCCAGGGAGGAAATTGGCTACACCTTC,CASCLSAREEIGYTF,TRBJ1-2,NA,TRBV19,NA
TGTGCCAGCAGCCTCGGGACACTTAGCAATCAGCCCCAGCATTTT,CASSLGTLSNQPQHF,TRBJ1-5,NA,TRBV6-5,NA
TGTGCCTGGACCGAAACGAGAAATGAAAAACTGTTTTTT,CAWTETRNEKLFF,TRBJ1-4,NA,TRBV30,NA
TGTGCCAGTAGTACTGGGGGATGGAACAGGGGAAGCAATCAGCCCCAGCATTTT,CASSTGGWNRGSNQPQHF,TRBJ1-5,TRBD1,TRBV19,NA
TGTGCCTGGGGGAAGCCGGGACTAGAACAAGAGACCCAGTACTTC,CAWGKPGLEQETQYF,TRBJ2-5,TRBD2,TRBV30,NA
TGTGCCAGCAGCTTCCAGACAGGGAGAGAGACCCAGTACTTC,CASSFQTGRETQYF,TRBJ2-5,TRBD1,TRBV7-2,NA
TGTGCCTGGAGTGTTCCGGACAGGGGTATAAGTGGCTACACCTTC,CAWSVPDRGISGYTF,TRBJ1-2,TRBD1,TRBV30,NA
TGTGCCATCAGTGATGGTACCACCGGGGAGCTGTTTTTT,CAISDGTTGELFF,TRBJ2-2,NA,TRBV10-3,NA
TGCGCCAGCAGCTTGGGGAGCAGAGCAGATACGCAGTATTTT,CASSLGSRADTQYF,TRBJ2-3,NA,TRBV5-1,few
TGTGCCACCAGCACAGGCATAGGACAGGGCGACACCGGGGAGCTGTTTTTT,CATSTGIGQGDTGELFF,TRBJ2-2,TRBD1,TRBV15,NA
TGTGCCAGCAGAGATGAGGGAAGGGGCTCCTACGAGCAGTACTTC,CASRDEGRGSYEQYF,TRBJ2-7,NA,TRBV6-5,NA
TGTGCCAGTACCCCTGGGACGATCCGTAGCAATCAGCCCCAGCATTTT,CASTPGTIRSNQPQHF,TRBJ1-5,NA,TRBV19,NA
TGCGCCAGCACACCCCTAGCGGGAGTTCAAGAGACCCAGTACTTC,CASTPLAGVQETQYF,TRBJ2-5,TRBD2,TRBV5-1,NA
TGTGCCTGCGGCCTGTTACGAGGACAGGGTCGGGGCGGGGAGCTGTTTTTT,CACGLLRGQGRGGELFF,TRBJ2-2,TRBD1,TRBV30,NA
TGTGCCAGCAGTTTGACAGGGACTTACTATGGCTACACCTTC,CASSLTGTYYGYTF,TRBJ1-2,TRBD1,TRBV6-2/TRBV6-3,once
TGCGCCAGCAGCTTGGCCGGATCTTTCTCTGGAAACACCATATATTTT,CASSLAGSFSGNTIYF,TRBJ1-3,NA,TRBV5-1,NA
TGTGCTAGCGAGAGCTCTGGGGCCAACGTCCTGACTTTC,CASESSGANVLTF,TRBJ2-6,NA,TRBV12-5,few
TGTGCCAGCAGTCCCTTTTTGGAGGCCTACGAGCAGTACTTC,CASSPFLEAYEQYF,TRBJ2-7,NA,TRBV27,once
TGCGCCAGCAGCCAAGGTAGCGGGGGCGCCGCTAGCACAGATACGCAGTATTTT,CASSQGSGGAASTDTQYF,TRBJ2-3,TRBD2,TRBV4-3,NA
TGTGCCTGGGACAACAGGGGGCGCAACTATGGCTACACCTTC,CAWDNRGRNYGYTF,TRBJ1-2,TRBD1,TRBV30,NA
TGTGCCAGCAGCTTAGGACTAGCGGGAGCCGAGCAGTACTTC,CASSLGLAGAEQYF,TRBJ2-7,TRBD2,TRBV7-2,NA
TGTGCCAGCAGCCTGGGCGACGCCACGGCCGGGGAGCTGTTTTTT,CASSLGDATAGELFF,TRBJ2-2,NA,TRBV4-2,few
TGTGCCAGCAGTTGGACCGACAGACCGAACTATGGCTACACCTTC,CASSWTDRPNYGYTF,TRBJ1-2,NA,TRBV27,NA
TGCGCCAGCAGCTTGGGTCCGCCGGATGAAAAACTGTTTTTT,CASSLGPPDEKLFF,TRBJ1-4,NA,TRBV5-1,once
TGCAGCGTTGAAGATTGGCCGGATAAGAGAACTGAAGCTTTCTTT,CSVEDWPDKRTEAFF,TRBJ1-1,NA,TRBV29-1,NA
TGTGCCAGCAGTTTAAAATGGGGTCCCAATCAGCCCCAGCATTTT,CASSLKWGPNQPQHF,TRBJ1-5,NA,TRBV27,NA
TGTGCCAGCAGTTACCAGGGTCAGCCCCAGCATTTT,CASSYQGQPQHF,TRBJ1-5,NA,TRBV6-2/TRBV6-3,once
TGCGCCAGCGGGCTAGCGGGTAACAATGAGCAGTTCTTC,CASGLAGNNEQFF,TRBJ2-1,TRBD2,TRBV5-1,NA
TGTGCCAGCTCACCAAGCGGGGGCTACGAGCAGTACTTC,CASSPSGGYEQYF,TRBJ2-7,TRBD2,TRBV18,NA
TGTGCCAGCAGTTTCGACAGGGGGCCTGAAGCTTTCTTT,CASSFDRGPEAFF,TRBJ1-1,TRBD1,TRBV27,NA